Listed below are T cell receptor beta chains from one sample, sequenced in a study of T cell clones after liver transplantation. Using immunoSEQ multiplex PCR, the repertoire was profiled, and TCRdb retains in-frame clones only, with some absent. The sample records about 72,000 clones, about nine tenths being singletons. The material was CD4+ T cells from blood, obtained before liver transplant. The receptor source for this set is a human donor who received a liver transplant. The CDR3 runs from the conserved cysteine through the conserved F or W. D genes are given only for firm matches. Some rows have no size entry. The others give once, few or many, or a class for an expanded clone.

J gene	V gene	D gene	clone size	CDR3 DNA	CDR3 protein
TRBJ2-7	TRBV28	-	-	TGTGCCAGCAGTCCTAGGGGGGCAGATAAGGTGGAGCAGTACTTC	CASSPRGADKVEQYF
TRBJ1-4	TRBV18	-	-	TGTGCCAGCTCACCAAAGGGGGAAGGAGAAAAACTGTTTTTT	CASSPKGEGEKLFF
TRBJ2-1	TRBV7-8	TRBD2	-	TGTGCCAGCAGCTCGTTAGCGGGAGGAATTGGGAATGAGCAGTTCTTC	CASSSLAGGIGNEQFF
TRBJ2-5	TRBV5-1	TRBD1	-	TGCGCCAGCAGCCCGGGACAGACGGAGACCCAGTACTTC	CASSPGQTETQYF
TRBJ1-1	TRBV28	-	-	TGTGCCAGCAGTACGTATCAGAGCCCTGAAGCTTTCTTT	CASSTYQSPEAFF
TRBJ2-7	TRBV19	TRBD1	once	TGTGCCAGTAGTACACAGGGGGGTGCGGGCTACGAGCAGTACTTC	CASSTQGGAGYEQYF
TRBJ1-4	TRBV6-6	-	-	TGTGCCATAAGAGGGGGGGGTGTTAATGAAAAACTGTTTTTT	CAIRGGGVNEKLFF
TRBJ1-5	TRBV6-5	TRBD1	once	TGTGCCAGCAGTTACTCGAGACAGGGGGCCGGTCAGCCCCAGCATTTT	CASSYSRQGAGQPQHF
TRBJ2-3	TRBV19	TRBD1	-	TGTGCCAGTACTCCGACAGGGCGGTTGAGAACAGATACGCAGTATTTT	CASTPTGRLRTDTQYF
TRBJ1-1	TRBV18	-	-	TGTGCCAGCTCACCTCTTGGGGGAACCACTGAAGCTTTCTTT	CASSPLGGTTEAFF
TRBJ1-1	TRBV5-8	-	-	TGTGCCAGCAGCTTCCTGGTTCAGACAGATGATTTCTTT	CASSFLVQTDDFF
TRBJ1-1	TRBV28	-	-	TGTGCCAGCAGTTTATTTAGGGGGGCGCTTAGGGACACTGAAGCTTTCTTT	CASSLFRGALRDTEAFF
TRBJ2-1	TRBV5-1	TRBD2	-	TGCGCCAGCAGCTTGGATCTAGCGGGAGTTCGTGAGCAGTTCTTC	CASSLDLAGVREQFF
TRBJ2-3	TRBV6-6	-	-	TGTGCCAGCAGTTCAGAAGGACAGCTCACAGATACGCAGTATTTT	CASSSEGQLTDTQYF
TRBJ1-5	TRBV5-6	-	-	TGTGCCAGCAGCTTGGTCGGGCAGCCCCAGCATTTT	CASSLVGQPQHF
TRBJ2-7	TRBV28	-	-	TGTGCCAGCAAGGCGGCGAACTACGAGCAGTACTTC	CASKAANYEQYF
TRBJ2-1	TRBV19	TRBD2	-	TGTGCCAGTTTTAGCGGGAGGACGGGGGATGAGCAGTTCTTC	CASFSGRTGDEQFF
TRBJ2-5	TRBV5-1	-	-	TGCGCCAGCAGCATGGAAGAGACCCAGTACTTC	CASSMEETQYF
TRBJ1-2	TRBV2	-	once	TGTGCCAGCAGGACGCAGGGGTCCTATGGCTACACCTTC	CASRTQGSYGYTF
TRBJ2-7	TRBV18	TRBD2	-	TGTGCCAGCTCACCGGGACTACCCCCTGAGGAGCAGTACTTC	CASSPGLPPEEQYF
TRBJ2-1	TRBV19	-	-	-	CASTSVGAGDNEQFF
TRBJ2-7	TRBV15	TRBD2	-	TGTGCCCGAGCAGAGGCTAGCGGGACGGGTGAGCAGTACTTC	CARAEASGTGEQYF
TRBJ2-7	TRBV13	-	-	TGTGCCAGCAGCCCTCCGGGGCCCTCCTCCTACGAGCAGTACTTC	CASSPPGPSSYEQYF
TRBJ1-1	TRBV5-1	-	-	TGCGCCAGCAGCTTGGACAGCATGAACACTGAAGCTTTCTTT	CASSLDSMNTEAFF
TRBJ1-5	TRBV7-2	-	-	TGTGCCAGCAGCCCCGTCGGGCAGTCCAATCAGCCCCAGCATTTT	CASSPVGQSNQPQHF
TRBJ1-1	TRBV21-1	-	-	TGTGCCAGCAAGAGGACTTCAGGGAACACTGAAGCTTTCTTT	CASKRTSGNTEAFF
TRBJ2-5	TRBV5-1	TRBD2	-	TGCGCCAGCAGCCCCGGACTAGCGGTCCAAGAGACCCAGTACTTC	CASSPGLAVQETQYF
TRBJ2-1	TRBV5-6	TRBD2	once	TGTGCCAGCAGCTCTGGGGGTAGCGGGGGCTACAATGAGCAGTTCTTC	CASSSGGSGGYNEQFF
TRBJ2-6	TRBV2	-	-	TGTGCCAGCAGTTCCTCTGGGGCCAACGTCCTGACTTTC	CASSSSGANVLTF
TRBJ2-1	TRBV5-1	TRBD1	-	TGCGCCAGCAGCCCCCTGGGACAGAACAATGAGCAGTTCTTC	CASSPLGQNNEQFF
TRBJ2-7	TRBV4-3	TRBD2	-	TGCGCCAGCAGCCCCTGGACTAGCGGGAGAGTGGGTTCGTACGAGCAGTACTTC	CASSPWTSGRVGSYEQYF
TRBJ1-1	TRBV5-6	-	-	TGTGCCAGCAGCCCGCAGGGGAACCCAGCTTTCTTT	CASSPQGNPAFF
TRBJ2-3	TRBV9	TRBD2	-	TGTGCCAGCAGCCCCGGGACTAGCGGCACAGATACGCAGTATTTT	CASSPGTSGTDTQYF
TRBJ2-7	TRBV19	-	-	TGTGCCAGTAGTATTCGGCTTTCCTTCGACGAGCAGTACTTC	CASSIRLSFDEQYF
TRBJ1-5	TRBV12-5	TRBD1	-	TGTGCTAGTGGCGTCCGGGACAGGGAAAATCAGCCCCAGCATTTT	CASGVRDRENQPQHF
TRBJ2-1	TRBV4-1	TRBD2	-	TGCGCCAGCGGGGGGGTTGGGCTTGAGCAGTTCTTC	CASGGVGLEQFF
TRBJ1-1	TRBV28	-	-	TGTGCCAGCAGCCCCATAGGCCCTGAAGCTTTCTTT	CASSPIGPEAFF
TRBJ1-4	TRBV20-1	-	-	TGCAGTGCTAGAGTGCATGAAAAACTGTTTTTT	CSARVHEKLFF
TRBJ2-1	TRBV10-3	TRBD2	-	TGTGCCATCAGTGAGTCGAGCGGGAGTGCGCAGTTCTTC	CAISESSGSAQFF
TRBJ2-2	TRBV7-3	-	once	TGTGCCGAAGTGCGGAGGGAACACCGGGGAGCTGTTTTT	CAEVRREHRGAVF
TRBJ2-3	TRBV6-4	-	-	TGTGCCAGCAGTGACTCGCCGGGACCGAGGTTTACGCAGTATTTT	CASSDSPGPRFTQYF
TRBJ2-2	TRBV11-3	TRBD1	-	TGTGCCAGCAGCTTATCAGGGGGCGAGAACACCGGGGAGCTGTTTTTT	CASSLSGGENTGELFF
TRBJ2-7	TRBV5-1	TRBD2	-	TGCGCCAGCAGCTTCAAGCGGGAGTCCTACGAGCAGTACTTC	CASSFKRESYEQYF
TRBJ2-7	TRBV28	-	-	TGTGCCAGCCCCCCGGTGGGCAGGAGCTCCTACGAGCAGTACTTC	CASPPVGRSSYEQYF
TRBJ2-7	TRBV2	-	-	TGTGCCAGCAGTGTAACGACGGGGGCCTACGAGCAGTACTTC	CASSVTTGAYEQYF
TRBJ1-3	TRBV14	-	-	TGTGCCAGCAGCCAAGATCATGGGGCGGGAAACACCATATATTTT	CASSQDHGAGNTIYF
TRBJ1-2	TRBV5-4	-	-	TGTGCCAGCAGCCATACCCAGGTGGGGGGCTACACCTTC	CASSHTQVGGYTF
TRBJ1-1	TRBV6-1	-	-	TGTGCCAGCAGGGTTGACACGAACACTGAAGCTTTCTTT	CASRVDTNTEAFF
TRBJ1-1	TRBV7-3	-	-	TGTGCCAGCAGCCAGGACGGTAACACTGAAGCTTTCTTT	CASSQDGNTEAFF
TRBJ2-1	TRBV28	TRBD1	-	TGTGCCAGCAGTTTGGGACAGGTCTCTTTCTTC	CASSLGQVSFF
TRBJ2-2	TRBV7-9	-	-	TGTGCCAGCAGCCTGAGCACCGGGGAGCTGTTTTTT	CASSLSTGELFF
TRBJ1-1	TRBV5-1	-	-	TGCGCCAGCAGCTTGGCCGACAGAGGCACTGAAGCTTTCTTT	CASSLADRGTEAFF
TRBJ1-1	TRBV30	-	-	TGTGCCTGGAGGCAGAACACTGAAGCTTTCTTT	CAWRQNTEAFF